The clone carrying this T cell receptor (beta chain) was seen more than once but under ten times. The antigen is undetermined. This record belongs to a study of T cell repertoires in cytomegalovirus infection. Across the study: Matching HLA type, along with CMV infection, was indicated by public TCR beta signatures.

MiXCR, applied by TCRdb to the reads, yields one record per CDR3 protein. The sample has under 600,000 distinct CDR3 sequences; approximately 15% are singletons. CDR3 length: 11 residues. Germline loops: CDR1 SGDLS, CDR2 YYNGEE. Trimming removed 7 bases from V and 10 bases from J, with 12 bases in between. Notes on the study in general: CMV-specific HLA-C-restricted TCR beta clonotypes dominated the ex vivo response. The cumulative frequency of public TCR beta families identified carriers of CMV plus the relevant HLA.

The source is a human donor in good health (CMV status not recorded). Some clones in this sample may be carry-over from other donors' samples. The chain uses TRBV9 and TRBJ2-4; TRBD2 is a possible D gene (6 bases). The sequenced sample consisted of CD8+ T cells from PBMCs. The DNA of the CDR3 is TGTGCCAGCTCCCACCGGGGGATTCAGTACTTC. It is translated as CASSHRGIQYF.